One and the same sample provided the 10 T cell receptor beta chains below, sequenced in a study of shared clonotypes between healthy human individuals. The naive CD8 fraction comprised CD45RO-negative cells positively selected for CCR7 and excluded terminally differentiated effector memory CD45RA+ cells. Only in-frame clones appear in the TCRdb table, and some are missing; sequencing was by immunoSEQ multiplex PCR. The sample includes about 2 million clones, over 85% of them seen just once. Sequencing was done on a sample of naive CD8+ T cells sorted from blood. All receptors come from a man between 18 and 29 years old in good health.

V and J are TRBV11-2 and TRBJ2-7; possibly TRBD2 for D (6 bases). V was clipped by 5 bases and J by 3 bases, with 14 bases between them. The CDR3 extends over 14 amino acids. CDR1 SGHAT and CDR2 FQNNGV come from the germline V gene. The CDR3 region is CASSPLQEGYEQYF. CDR3 coding DNA: TGTGCCAGCAGCCCTCTTCAGGAGGGCTACGAGCAGTACTTC.

The rearrangement links TRBV4-3 to TRBJ2-7; D is perhaps TRBD2 (5 bases). CDR3 length: 16 amino acids. Trimming took 1 base from V and 5 from J, leaving 18 bases between them. Germline V lookup: CDR1 LGHNA, CDR2 YSLEER. CDR3 nucleotides: TGCGCCAGCAGCCAAGCCGGGGAAGGAAAGCAAAACGAGCAGTACTTC. Protein sequence: CASSQAGEGKQNEQYF.

The chain carries TRBV2 and TRBJ2-3; 8 bases agree with TRBD2. The CDR3 has 17 amino acids. Germline-derived CDR1 and CDR2 are SNHLY and FYNNEI. Trimming cost V 5 bases and J 6 bases; bases outside gene matches: 16. The CDR3 DNA follows: TGTGCCAGCAGTCGACCAGCGAGCGGGGGCTTCTTGGATACGCAGTATTTT. Translation gives CASSRPASGGFLDTQYF.

Remarks on this clone: Other DNA sequences in the sample encode the same CDR3. The chain uses TRBV29-1 and TRBJ2-7; D gene ambiguous. Per the germline V gene, CDR1 is SQVTM and CDR2 is ANQGSEA. CDR3 size: 12 residues. Trimming took off 7 bases at V and 1 base at J, with 11 bases between the two ends. The CDR3 loop is CSAGVASYEQYF. The CDR3 DNA follows: TGCAGCGCAGGCGTGGCTTCCTACGAGCAGTACTTC.

V and J are TRBV7-8 and TRBJ2-7, with 10 bases identical to TRBD2. J lost 0 bases, V lost 0 bases, and 5 bases had no gene match. Germline CDR1 SGHVS, CDR2 FQNEAQ. The CDR3 is made up of 17 amino acids. The CDR3, as DNA: TGTGCCAGCAGCTTAGCGCTAGCGGGAGCAGGCTCCTACGAGCAGTACTTC. This sequence encodes CASSLALAGAGSYEQYF.

The rearrangement uses TRBV15 and TRBJ1-2; D gene unclear. Trimming pared 0 bases from V and 0 bases from J, leaving 11 bases between. The CDR3 spans 16 residues. Germline CDR1 reads LNHNV; CDR2 reads YYDKDF (reference sequence). In nucleotides, the CDR3 is TGTGCCACCAGCAGAGATCGGACCACCTCTAACTATGGCTACACCTTC. Translating gives CATSRDRTTSNYGYTF.

The rearrangement uses TRBV27 and TRBJ1-1, with unresolved D. V lost 0 bases, J lost 0 bases, and 5 bases lay in between. In germline, CDR1 is MNHEY, CDR2 SMNVEV (reference sequence). The CDR3 is 14 amino acids. Here the CDR3 reads CASSLSLVNTEAFF. The CDR3 DNA reads as TGTGCCAGCAGTTTATCGCTAGTGAACACTGAAGCTTTCTTT.

The genes are TRBV29-1 and TRBJ2-7; TRBD2 matches 10 bases. The germline gives CDR1 SQVTM, CDR2 ANQGSEA. The trim removed 1 base at V and 5 bases at J, leaving 5 bases unmatched. This CDR3 contains 14 residues. The CDR3 loop reads CSVEGTSGVHEQYF. CDR3 in DNA: TGCAGCGTTGAAGGAACTAGCGGGGTCCACGAGCAGTACTTC.

V usage is TRBV30 and J usage is TRBJ1-5, with D unresolved. V lost 0 bases and J 5 bases, leaving 17 bases between the germline ends. Germline assignment: CDR1 GTSNPN and CDR2 SVGIG (reference sequence). The CDR3 runs to 16 residues. The CDR3 bases are TGTGCCTGGAGTGTAGGGTCCCTTCGGTTCGATCAGCCCCAGCATTTT. The encoded protein is CAWSVGSLRFDQPQHF.

The sample holds one count of this clone. V is TRBV19 and J is TRBJ2-1; 7 bases are a match to TRBD1. The CDR3 spans 16 residues. The germline V gene encodes CDR1 LNHDA and CDR2 SQIVND (reference sequence). V lost 7 bases, J lost 6 bases, and 15 bases stayed unmatched. The CDR3, as DNA: TGTGCCAGTACCCCCGGCGACAGGGAAATTACCAATGAGCAGTTCTTC. Translating gives CASTPGDREITNEQFF.